A selection of T cell receptor beta chains follows, all from one sample in a study of blood T cell repertoires in COVID-19. The data were produced by immunoSEQ multiplex PCR, yet TCRdb's version contains in-frame clones alone and is incomplete. The repertoire consists of roughly 14,000 clones, with approximately 80% occurring once and the leading ten covering roughly 30%. Sequences were obtained from peripheral blood. The receptors here all came from a woman between 50 and 59 years old with active or convalescent COVID-19. CDR3s include the opening cysteine and the closing phenylalanine or tryptophan. D genes are given only for firm matches. A row's size may be missing; if present it is once, few, many or a size class.

J: TRBJ2-4; size: -; V: TRBV5-6; D: -; DNA: TGTGCCAGCACTCCAGGGCCTATTGGGAACATTCAGTACTTC; CDR3: CASTPGPIGNIQYF
J: TRBJ2-3; size: -; V: TRBV7-2; D: TRBD2; DNA: TGTGCCAGCAGCCCTCATCCCTGGACTAGCGGGGGATCAGATACGCAGTATTTT; CDR3: CASSPHPWTSGGSDTQYF
J: TRBJ1-2; size: few; V: TRBV7-9; D: -; DNA: TGTGCCAGCAGCTTAGGAAGTCGCAGGGAAGACTATGGCTACACCTTC; CDR3: CASSLGSRREDYGYTF
J: TRBJ1-1; size: -; V: TRBV11-2; D: TRBD1; DNA: TGTGCCAGCAGCTTAGCCGTACAGGGGACGAACACTGAAGCTTTCTTT; CDR3: CASSLAVQGTNTEAFF
J: TRBJ1-5; size: -; V: TRBV19; D: TRBD1; DNA: TGTGCCAGTAGTAGAGAACGGACAGGGGTCCAGCCCCAGCATTTT; CDR3: CASSRERTGVQPQHF
J: TRBJ1-3; size: -; V: TRBV3-1/TRBV3-2; D: -; DNA: TGTGCCAGCAGCCCAAGCTCCCGCGGAAACACCATATATTTT; CDR3: CASSPSSRGNTIYF
J: TRBJ1-1; size: -; V: TRBV5-1; D: -; DNA: TGCGCCAGCAGCTTGGTTGGGGGGTTGGGCACTGAAGCTTTCTTT; CDR3: CASSLVGGLGTEAFF
J: TRBJ1-3; size: -; V: TRBV12-5; D: TRBD1; DNA: TGTGCTAGTGGTTTGGGTGGACAGGGGGCTGATGGAAACACCATATATTTT; CDR3: CASGLGGQGADGNTIYF
J: TRBJ1-1; size: -; V: TRBV29-1; D: -; DNA: TGCAGCGTGCTAGGGGGCACTGAAGCTTTCTTT; CDR3: CSVLGGTEAFF
J: TRBJ2-2; size: -; V: TRBV18; D: -; DNA: TGTGCCAGCTCACCGGGGACAAAGAACACCGGGGAGCTGTTTTTT; CDR3: CASSPGTKNTGELFF
J: TRBJ2-1; size: -; V: TRBV5-1; D: TRBD2; DNA: TGCGCCAGCAGCTCCGGGACTAGCGGGAGGTCCTACAATGAGCAGTTCTTC; CDR3: CASSSGTSGRSYNEQFF
J: TRBJ2-1; size: -; V: TRBV28; D: -; DNA: TGTGCCAGCAGTTCACCAAACTCCAATGAGCAGTTCTTC; CDR3: CASSSPNSNEQFF
J: TRBJ2-1; size: -; V: TRBV28; D: TRBD1; DNA: TGTGCCAGCAGGCCGACAGGGGGCCCCTACAATGAGCAGTTCTTC; CDR3: CASRPTGGPYNEQFF
J: TRBJ1-1; size: -; V: TRBV7-8; D: -; DNA: TGTGCCAGCAGCCTCAGTCAAATCACTGAAGCTTTCTTT; CDR3: CASSLSQITEAFF
J: TRBJ2-1; size: -; V: TRBV7-2; D: TRBD2; DNA: TGTGCCAGCAGCCCAGACCGGACTAGCGGGGGCTCCTACAATGAGCAGTTCTTC; CDR3: CASSPDRTSGGSYNEQFF
J: TRBJ1-2; size: few; V: TRBV5-4; D: -; DNA: TGTGCCAGCAGCATAAAGACAGGACTTGGCGGCTACACCTTC; CDR3: CASSIKTGLGGYTF
J: TRBJ2-1; size: -; V: TRBV27; D: -; DNA: TGTGCCAGCAGCCTCCAGAGTGCCACCAGGGGTTACAATGAGCAGTTCTTC; CDR3: CASSLQSATRGYNEQFF
J: TRBJ2-7; size: -; V: TRBV5-1; D: TRBD2; DNA: TGCGCCAGCAGCTTGGCCCTGTCTAGCGGGGACGAGCAGTACTTC; CDR3: CASSLALSSGDEQYF
J: TRBJ2-7; size: -; V: TRBV6-2/TRBV6-3; D: TRBD2; DNA: TGTGCCAGCAGTTACCGACTAGCCCAACCCGTTACCTACGAGCAGTACTTC; CDR3: CASSYRLAQPVTYEQYF
J: TRBJ2-3; size: -; V: TRBV9; D: TRBD2; DNA: TGTGCCAGCAGCGTAGCCTTAGCGGGGGGGCCGAGCACAGATACGCAGTATTTT; CDR3: CASSVALAGGPSTDTQYF
J: TRBJ1-3; size: -; V: TRBV9; D: -; DNA: TGTGCCAGCAGCGTAGCTGGAGCAATGGACACCATATATTTT; CDR3: CASSVAGAMDTIYF
J: TRBJ1-1; size: -; V: TRBV13; D: -; DNA: TGTGCCAGCAGCTTAAAAAGGGAGGCTGGCACTGAAGCTTTCTTT; CDR3: CASSLKREAGTEAFF
J: TRBJ2-7; size: few; V: TRBV2; D: -; DNA: TGTGCCAGCAGTCGGACAGTAACCTACGAGCAGTACTTC; CDR3: CASSRTVTYEQYF
J: TRBJ2-7; size: -; V: TRBV19; D: TRBD2; DNA: TGTGCCAGTAGTATCCCCGGGAGGCAGGAGCAGTACTTC; CDR3: CASSIPGRQEQYF
J: TRBJ2-3; size: -; V: TRBV9; D: -; DNA: TGTGCCAGCAGCGTAGCTACGAGAGCGGTCACAGATACGCAGTATTTT; CDR3: CASSVATRAVTDTQYF
J: TRBJ2-6; size: -; V: TRBV5-5; D: TRBD1; DNA: TGTGCCAGCAGCGCGGGACAGGGGGCTTCTGGGGCCAACGTCCTGACTTTC; CDR3: CASSAGQGASGANVLTF
J: TRBJ2-1; size: -; V: TRBV10-1; D: TRBD1; DNA: TGCGCCAGCAGTGAGAAGTGGGACAGGGACGAGCAGTTCTTC; CDR3: CASSEKWDRDEQFF
J: TRBJ2-7; size: -; V: TRBV10-3; D: TRBD1; DNA: TGTGCCATCAGTGATCGGACAGGGCTATCCTACGAGCAGTACTTC; CDR3: CAISDRTGLSYEQYF
J: TRBJ2-7; size: -; V: TRBV18; D: -; DNA: TGTGCCAGCTCACAGACAGGTAGTATCACTCTTAGCTACGAGCAGTACTTC; CDR3: CASSQTGSITLSYEQYF
J: TRBJ2-7; size: -; V: TRBV19; D: -; DNA: TGTGCCAGTAGTATCGTGGACACAGCCTACGAGCAGTACTTC; CDR3: CASSIVDTAYEQYF
J: TRBJ2-7; size: once; V: TRBV11-2; D: TRBD2; DNA: TGTGCCAGCAGCTCTCTAGCGGGAGTGTACGAGCAGTACTTC; CDR3: CASSSLAGVYEQYF
J: TRBJ1-4; size: -; V: TRBV4-1; D: TRBD1; DNA: TGCGCCAGCAGCCAGACAGGGCTGGTTGCTGAAAAACTGTTTTTT; CDR3: CASSQTGLVAEKLFF
J: TRBJ1-4; size: -; V: TRBV18; D: -; DNA: TGTGCCAGCTCACTCACGACAGGAACTAATGAAAAACTGTTTTTT; CDR3: CASSLTTGTNEKLFF
J: TRBJ1-2; size: -; V: TRBV28; D: -; DNA: TGTGCCAGCAGCTTCCTCAGGGGTAACTATGGCTACACCTTC; CDR3: CASSFLRGNYGYTF
J: TRBJ1-2; size: -; V: TRBV28; D: TRBD1; DNA: TGTGCCACCTCGAAGAGACAGGGATTTAACTATGGCTACACCTTC; CDR3: CATSKRQGFNYGYTF
J: TRBJ1-5; size: once; V: TRBV15; D: TRBD1; DNA: TGTGCCACCAGCAGCACTAGGGGGCTCAGCAATCAGCCCCAGCATTTT; CDR3: CATSSTRGLSNQPQHF
J: TRBJ2-2; size: -; V: TRBV2; D: TRBD2; DNA: TGTGCCAGCAGTTTTCCTAGCGGGAGGGCGGACACCGGGGAGCTGTTTTTT; CDR3: CASSFPSGRADTGELFF
J: TRBJ2-7; size: -; V: TRBV5-1; D: TRBD2; DNA: TGCGCCAGCAGCTTGAACCCCGGGACTAGCCCCTACGAGCAGTACTTC; CDR3: CASSLNPGTSPYEQYF
J: TRBJ1-1; size: -; V: TRBV19; D: -; DNA: TGTGCCAGTAGCGACAGCTTGAACACTGAAGCTTTCTTT; CDR3: CASSDSLNTEAFF
J: TRBJ2-3; size: -; V: TRBV9; D: -; DNA: TGTGCCAGCAGCCCCCGACTTGGCAGCACAGATACGCAGTATTTT; CDR3: CASSPRLGSTDTQYF
J: TRBJ2-7; size: -; V: TRBV29-1; D: -; DNA: TGCAGCGTGATTGCAGGGGTGGCCTACGAGCAGTACTTC; CDR3: CSVIAGVAYEQYF
J: TRBJ2-7; size: -; V: TRBV27; D: TRBD2; DNA: TGTGCCAGCAGACCCGGGACTAGCGGCTACGAGCAGTACTTC; CDR3: CASRPGTSGYEQYF
J: TRBJ2-3; size: once; V: TRBV12-3/TRBV12-4; D: -; DNA: TGTGCCAGCAGTTACGGGAACACAGATACGCAGTATTTT; CDR3: CASSYGNTDTQYF
J: TRBJ2-1; size: -; V: TRBV6-5; D: -; DNA: TGTGCCAGCAGCCCCCGGCTAGCGTCATACAATGAGCAGTTCTTC; CDR3: CASSPRLASYNEQFF
J: TRBJ1-2; size: -; V: TRBV7-6; D: -; DNA: TGTGCCAGCAGCTTAGCAGGGGGGGGAAACTATGGCTACACCTTC; CDR3: CASSLAGGGNYGYTF
J: TRBJ2-5; size: -; V: TRBV5-1; D: TRBD1; DNA: TGCGCCAGCAGCTTGCGGGGACAGGGTGACCAAGAGACCCAGTACTTC; CDR3: CASSLRGQGDQETQYF
J: TRBJ1-6; size: -; V: TRBV7-3; D: -; DNA: TGTGCCAGCAGCTGGGGAGATAATTCACCCCTCCACTTT; CDR3: CASSWGDNSPLHF
J: TRBJ2-5; size: -; V: TRBV23-1; D: TRBD1; DNA: TGCGCCAGCAGTCATCCGGGACAGGGGCTCCAAGAGACCCAGTACTTC; CDR3: CASSHPGQGLQETQYF
J: TRBJ1-1; size: -; V: TRBV7-9; D: TRBD1; DNA: TGTGCCAGCAGCCCAGGGGGATGGACTGAAGCTTTCTTT; CDR3: CASSPGGWTEAFF
J: TRBJ2-7; size: few; V: TRBV7-9; D: -; DNA: TGTGCCAGCAGCTTCCCAAAGCGGGTCCGCTCCTACGAGCAGTACTTC; CDR3: CASSFPKRVRSYEQYF
J: TRBJ2-2; size: -; V: TRBV18; D: -; DNA: TGTGCCAGCTCACCATCACAGGTGAACACCGGGGAGCTGTTTTTT; CDR3: CASSPSQVNTGELFF
J: TRBJ2-7; size: once; V: TRBV2; D: -; DNA: TGTGCCAGCAGTGAATGGGGCCCGCACGAGCAGTACTTC; CDR3: CASSEWGPHEQYF
J: TRBJ1-1; size: -; V: TRBV6-1; D: -; DNA: TGTGCCAGCAGTGAAGGACAAGGGGGAAACACTGAAGCTTTCTTT; CDR3: CASSEGQGGNTEAFF
J: TRBJ2-7; size: -; V: TRBV6-1; D: -; DNA: TGTGCCAGCAGTGAAAGGGGGTACCAATCCTACGAGCAGTACTTC; CDR3: CASSERGYQSYEQYF
J: TRBJ2-2; size: -; V: TRBV29-1; D: -; DNA: TGCAGCGGCGGGCACGGGGACACCGGGGAGCTGTTTTTT; CDR3: CSGGHGDTGELFF
J: TRBJ2-1; size: -; V: TRBV27; D: -; DNA: TGTGCCAGCAGTTTAGAGGGATACAATGAGCAGTTCTTC; CDR3: CASSLEGYNEQFF
J: TRBJ1-5; size: -; V: TRBV2; D: -; DNA: TGTGCCAGCAGTGATACAGGGTGGAGCAATCAGCCCCAGCATTTT; CDR3: CASSDTGWSNQPQHF